The clone carrying this T cell receptor beta chain was seen at least ten times. Its antigen is still unknown. This CDR3 is also generated by other DNA sequences in the sample. Among the patients, none had received any treatment before thyroid surgery. This sample was taken from a study of metastatic and nonmetastatic thyroid tumors. About the study: Patients with malignant and benign thyroid disease provided blood and tumor or nodule tissue, whose repertoires were compared. The study, taken as a whole, reports: Versus benign nodules, malignant thyroid tumors reportedly had significantly higher TCR beta diversity, in blood and tumor.

J lost 7 bases, V lost 4 bases, and 11 bases had no gene match. Germline loops: CDR1 ENHRY, CDR2 SYGVKD. This CDR3 spans 15 amino acids. Source study methods: CDR3 differences across clinicopathological groups were used to build a distant-metastasis classifier for papillary thyroid cancer. TCRdb called clones again from the PCR reads with MiXCR. The V and J calls and clone size are TCRdb's, not the authors'. Of roughly 17,000 clones listed, 24% were seen once; the top ten hold roughly an eighth. The sequence came from a male donor with papillary thyroid cancer or a benign thyroid nodule (not recorded which). Some clones in this sample may be carry-over from other donors' samples. The chain links TRBV10-3 to TRBJ1-2; TRBD1 agrees at 8 bases. Sequenced sample: tumor tissue. The DNA for the CDR3 is TGTGCCATCAGTGGCTCCCCCACAGGGGGTTTTGGCTACACCTTC. Translating gives CAISGSPTGGFGYTF.